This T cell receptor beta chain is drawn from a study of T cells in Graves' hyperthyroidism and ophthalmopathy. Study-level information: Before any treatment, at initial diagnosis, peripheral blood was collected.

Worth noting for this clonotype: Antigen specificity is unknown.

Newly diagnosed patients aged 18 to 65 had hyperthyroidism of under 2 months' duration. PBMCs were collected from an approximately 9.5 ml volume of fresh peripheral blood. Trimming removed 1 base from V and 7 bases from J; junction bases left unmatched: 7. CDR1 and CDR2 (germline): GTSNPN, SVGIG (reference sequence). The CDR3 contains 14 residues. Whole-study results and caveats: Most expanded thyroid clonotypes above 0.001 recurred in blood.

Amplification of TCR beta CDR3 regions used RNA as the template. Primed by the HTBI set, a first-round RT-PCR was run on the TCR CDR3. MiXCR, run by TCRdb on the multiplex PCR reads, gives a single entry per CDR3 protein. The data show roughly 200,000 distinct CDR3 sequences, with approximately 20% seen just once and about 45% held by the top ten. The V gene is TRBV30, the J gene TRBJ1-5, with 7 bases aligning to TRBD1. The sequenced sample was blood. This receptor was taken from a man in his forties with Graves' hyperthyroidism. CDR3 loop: CAWSAGQDGQPQHF. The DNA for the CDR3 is TGTGCCTGGAGTGCAGGACAGGATGGCCAGCCCCAGCATTTT.